This TCR beta chain derives from a study of T cells in localized non-small cell lung cancer (dated by TCRdb to about 2020). Background for the entire study: T cell repertoires of 236 early-stage NSCLC patients were analyzed, with tumors being compared against uninvolved tumor-adjacent lungs. The cohort was made up of hundreds of treatment-naive NSCLC patients whose localized lung tumors had been resected. A mean age of around 66 years was recorded for the NSCLC patients, of whom approximately 130 were male and more than 85 were female. What the research found in general, with its limitations: Higher T cell density in blood was associated with longer overall survival, whereas higher clonality in adjacent lung was associated with shorter survival. A median of approximately 57 of the top 100 tumor clones were detected in paired uninvolved adjacent lung, and 28 of these tumor clones were also found among the top 100 clones of the paired uninvolved adjacent lung. Because of the exploratory design, TCR variables were selected using unadjusted p-values without false-discovery rate correction. Because multi-region tumor sequencing was not performed, intratumor heterogeneity could not be ruled out. The highest T cell clonality was observed in uninvolved tumor-adjacent lung, where clonality exceeded that of tumor, suggesting that antigenic responses were more focused in uninvolved tumor-adjacent lung.

At diagnosis, peripheral blood, uninvolved tumor-adjacent lung and tumor were collected and were preserved as a mix of fresh-frozen and FFPE material. Blood samples were analyzed as peripheral blood mononuclear cells for TCR repertoire profiling. The germline V gene provides CDR1 MNHEY and CDR2 SVGAGI. Reading from cysteine to phenylalanine, the CDR3 counts 14 amino acids. The only DNA kept is the CDR3, 42 bases in frame from the first base. The junction shows trimming of 6 bases on V and 5 bases on J, plus 17 bases between the germline ends. Regarding this clone: Its antigen remains unidentified. No qualities accompany the bases; no much larger clone lies one base away.

The immunoSEQ Assay was used to sequence TCR beta CDR3 regions from DNA. The authors' analysis ran thus. T cell density was computed as TCR beta template counts normalized to usable DNA estimated by amplifying housekeeping genes. Richness was estimated using the preseqR package, with extrapolation to 400,000 templates for PBMC samples and to 120,000 templates for tissue samples. Clonality was defined as one minus Pielou's evenness. Differential abundance testing on productive amino-acid clonotypes, with a minimum total count of 5 and an alpha of 0.1, was used to identify tissue-enriched TCRs. The Jaccard Index and the Morisita Overlap Index were used to measure how much the repertoires overlapped between compartments. GLIPH grouped TCR beta CDR3s together with public tetramer-defined viral CDR3s, and a viral motif had to include at least three viral sequences and show V-gene enrichment. Drawn from immuneACCESS, this table holds only the in-frame rearrangements with V and J called that TCRdb kept. Clones are partly lost; checked studies trace under half to an unresolved V gene and leave the rest unexplained. From that table come the V and J calls and clone size; the DNA was used to work out D and trimming. This sample comprises 25,000 to 35,000 clones, around three quarters of them detected only once. Clones ranked in the top ten supply about 16% of the sample.

The chain uses TRBV6-5 and TRBJ2-7; no D gene is confidently identified. This sequence was found in an older male donor with stage III squamous cell lung carcinoma. Sequencing was performed on peripheral blood, taken before any cancer treatment. The DNA is TGTGCCAGCAGCCCATCGTTACCACGCAACGAGCAGTACTTC. This translates into CASSPSLPRNEQYF.